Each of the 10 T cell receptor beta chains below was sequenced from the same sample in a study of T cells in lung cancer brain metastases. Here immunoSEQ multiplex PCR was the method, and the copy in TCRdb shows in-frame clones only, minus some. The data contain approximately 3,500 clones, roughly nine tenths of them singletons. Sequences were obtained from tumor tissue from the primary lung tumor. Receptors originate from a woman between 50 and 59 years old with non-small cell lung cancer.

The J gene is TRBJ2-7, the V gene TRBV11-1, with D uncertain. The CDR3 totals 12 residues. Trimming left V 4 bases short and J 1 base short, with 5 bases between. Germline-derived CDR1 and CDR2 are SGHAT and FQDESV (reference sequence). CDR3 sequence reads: CASSSRSYEQYF. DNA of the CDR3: TGTGCCAGCAGCTCTAGGTCCTACGAGCAGTACTTC.

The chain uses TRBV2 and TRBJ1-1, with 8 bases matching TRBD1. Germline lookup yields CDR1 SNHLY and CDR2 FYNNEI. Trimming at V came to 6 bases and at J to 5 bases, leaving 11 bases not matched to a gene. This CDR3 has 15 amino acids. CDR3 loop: CASRGPDRVGTEAFF. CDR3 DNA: TGTGCCAGCAGAGGACCGGACAGGGTGGGGACTGAAGCTTTCTTT.

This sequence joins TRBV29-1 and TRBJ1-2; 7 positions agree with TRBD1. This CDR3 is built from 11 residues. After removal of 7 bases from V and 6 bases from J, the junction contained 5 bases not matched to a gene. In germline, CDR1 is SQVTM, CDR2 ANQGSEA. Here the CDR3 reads CSAGTVNGYTF. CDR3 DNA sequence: TGCAGCGCGGGGACAGTAAATGGCTACACCTTC.

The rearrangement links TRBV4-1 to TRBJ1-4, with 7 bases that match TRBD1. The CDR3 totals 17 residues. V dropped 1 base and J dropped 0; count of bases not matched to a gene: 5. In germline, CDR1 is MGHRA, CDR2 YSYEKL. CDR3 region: CASSQGPQGPTNEKLFF. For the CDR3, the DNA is TGCGCCAGCAGCCAAGGCCCACAGGGGCCAACTAATGAAAAACTGTTTTTT.

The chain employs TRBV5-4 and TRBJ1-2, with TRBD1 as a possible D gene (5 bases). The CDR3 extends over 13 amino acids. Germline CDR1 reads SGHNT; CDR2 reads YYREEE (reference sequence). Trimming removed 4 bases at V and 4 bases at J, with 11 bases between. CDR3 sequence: CASSQGDGYGYTF. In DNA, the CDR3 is TGTGCCAGCAGCCAAGGGGATGGCTATGGCTACACCTTC.

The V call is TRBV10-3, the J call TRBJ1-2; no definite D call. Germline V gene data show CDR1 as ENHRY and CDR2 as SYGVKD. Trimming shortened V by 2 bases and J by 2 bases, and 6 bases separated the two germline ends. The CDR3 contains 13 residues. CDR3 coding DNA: TGTGCCATCAGTGAGGGGCAGAACTATGGCTACACCTTC. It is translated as CAISEGQNYGYTF.

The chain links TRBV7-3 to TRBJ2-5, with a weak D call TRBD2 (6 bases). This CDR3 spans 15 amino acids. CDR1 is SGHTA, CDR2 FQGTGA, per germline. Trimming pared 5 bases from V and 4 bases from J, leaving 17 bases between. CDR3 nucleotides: TGTGCCAGCAGCCCCGGACTGCAGGGAGGAGAGACCCAGTACTTC. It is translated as CASSPGLQGGETQYF.

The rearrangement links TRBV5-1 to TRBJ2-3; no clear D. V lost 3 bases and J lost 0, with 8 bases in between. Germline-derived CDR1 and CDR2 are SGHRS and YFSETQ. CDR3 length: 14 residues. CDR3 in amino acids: CASSSTSSTDTQYF. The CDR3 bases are TGCGCCAGCAGCTCGACTTCTAGCACAGATACGCAGTATTTT.

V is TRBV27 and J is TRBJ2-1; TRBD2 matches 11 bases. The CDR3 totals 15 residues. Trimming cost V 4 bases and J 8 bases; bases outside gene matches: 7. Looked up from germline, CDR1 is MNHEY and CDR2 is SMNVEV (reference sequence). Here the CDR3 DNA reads TGTGCCAGCAGTTCTAGATTAGCGGGGGGGCATGAGCAGTTCTTC. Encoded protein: CASSSRLAGGHEQFF.

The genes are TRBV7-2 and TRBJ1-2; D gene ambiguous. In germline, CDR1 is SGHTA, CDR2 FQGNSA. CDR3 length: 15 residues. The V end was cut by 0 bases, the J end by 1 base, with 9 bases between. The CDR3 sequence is CASSLASVHNYGYTF. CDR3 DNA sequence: TGTGCCAGCAGCTTAGCGTCGGTCCATAACTATGGCTACACCTTC.